This passage covers 5 T cell receptor beta chains from one sample sequenced in a study of blood T cell repertoires in COVID-19. The repertoire was sequenced with immunoSEQ multiplex PCR; TCRdb's copy has only in-frame clones and lacks some. The sample consists of tens of thousands of clones, 80% to 90% of them appearing once. Sequencing was performed on peripheral blood. The receptors originated from a man aged 55 to 70 with acute or convalescent COVID-19.

The rearrangement joins TRBV3-1 (or the pseudogene TRBV3-2) to TRBJ2-1, with TRBD2 matching 14 bases. CDR1 is LGHDT and CDR2 is YNNKEL in the germline V gene (reference sequence). The junction had 9 bases not matched to a gene; V was cut back by 0 bases and J by 8 bases. The CDR3 extends over 18 amino acids. In DNA form, the CDR3 reads TGTGCCAGCAGCCAAGATTTGTGGACTAGCGGGGGGCGGGATGAGCAGTTCTTC. This gives the protein CASSQDLWTSGGRDEQFF.

This chain uses TRBV5-1 with TRBJ2-3; 12 bases fit TRBD2. Germline lookup yields CDR1 SGHRS and CDR2 YFSETQ. The CDR3 covers 16 residues. V shed 5 bases and J 2 bases; nucleotides not matched to a gene: 6. As DNA, the CDR3 is TGCGCCAGCAGATCCGGACTAGCGGGGACCACAGATACGCAGTATTTT. Protein product: CASRSGLAGTTDTQYF.

This rearrangement joins TRBV6-4 to TRBJ1-5; 9 bases are shared with TRBD1. Unmatched junction bases numbered 3, after V lost 8 bases and J lost 4 bases. This CDR3 is 13 amino acids long. Per the germline V gene, CDR1 is MRHNA and CDR2 is SNTAGT. In DNA form, the CDR3 reads TGTGCCAGCGGACAGGGGCCGAATCAGCCCCAGCATTTT. Amino acid sequence: CASGQGPNQPQHF.

V and J are TRBV9 and TRBJ2-5; 7 nucleotides match TRBD1. The V segment lost 1 base and the J segment 5 bases; nucleotides outside the gene matches: 8. This CDR3 has 15 residues. CDR1 and CDR2 (germline): SGDLS, YYNGEE. The CDR3 DNA follows: TGTGCCAGCAGCGTAATAGGACAGGTCGGGGAGACCCAGTACTTC. Translated, it gives CASSVIGQVGETQYF.

The chain employs TRBV7-6 and TRBJ2-3, with 15 bases matching TRBD2. Germline-derived CDR1 and CDR2 are SGHVS and FNYEAQ. J gave up 4 bases and V 1 base, and 6 bases lay outside the gene matches. The CDR3 sequence is 18 residues long. CDR3 protein: CASSLGTSGGAISDTQYF. The CDR3 bases are TGTGCCAGCAGCTTAGGGACTAGCGGGGGGGCAATCTCAGATACGCAGTATTTT.